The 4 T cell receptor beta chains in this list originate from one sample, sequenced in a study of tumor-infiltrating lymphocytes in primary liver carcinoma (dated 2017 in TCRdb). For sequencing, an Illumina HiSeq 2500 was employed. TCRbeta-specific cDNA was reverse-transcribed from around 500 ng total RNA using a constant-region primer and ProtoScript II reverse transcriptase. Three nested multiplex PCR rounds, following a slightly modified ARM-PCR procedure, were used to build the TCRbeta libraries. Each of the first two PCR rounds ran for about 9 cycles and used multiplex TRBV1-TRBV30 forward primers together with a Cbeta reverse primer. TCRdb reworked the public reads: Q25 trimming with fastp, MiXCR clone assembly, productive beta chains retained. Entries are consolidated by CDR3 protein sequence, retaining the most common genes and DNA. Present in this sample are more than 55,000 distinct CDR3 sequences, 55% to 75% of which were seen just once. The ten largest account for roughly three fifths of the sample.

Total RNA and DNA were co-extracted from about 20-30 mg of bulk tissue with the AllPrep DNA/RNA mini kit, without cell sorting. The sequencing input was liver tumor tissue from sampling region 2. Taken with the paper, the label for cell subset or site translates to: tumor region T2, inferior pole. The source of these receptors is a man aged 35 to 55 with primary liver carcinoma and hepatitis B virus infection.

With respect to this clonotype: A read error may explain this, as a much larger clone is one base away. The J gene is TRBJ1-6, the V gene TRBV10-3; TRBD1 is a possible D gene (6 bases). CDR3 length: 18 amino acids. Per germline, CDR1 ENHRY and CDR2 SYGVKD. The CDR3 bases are TGTGCCATCAGTGGGGCGAGCGGGGGCGCGTCTAATAATTCACTCCTCCACTTT. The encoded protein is CAISGASGGASNNSLLHF.

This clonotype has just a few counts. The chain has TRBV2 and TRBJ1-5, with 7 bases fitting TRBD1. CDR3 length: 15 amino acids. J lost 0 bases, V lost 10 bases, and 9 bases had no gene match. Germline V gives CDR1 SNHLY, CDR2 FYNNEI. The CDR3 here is CATRDRSYSNQPQHF. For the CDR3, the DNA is TGTGCCACCCGGGACAGATCTTATAGCAATCAGCCCCAGCATTTT. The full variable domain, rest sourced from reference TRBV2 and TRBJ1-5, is EPEVTQTPSHQVTQMGQEVILRCVPISNHLYFYWYRQILGQKVEFLVSFYNNEISEKSEIFDDQFSVERPDGSNFTLKIRSTKLEDSAMYFCATRDRSYSNQPQHFGDGTRLSIL.

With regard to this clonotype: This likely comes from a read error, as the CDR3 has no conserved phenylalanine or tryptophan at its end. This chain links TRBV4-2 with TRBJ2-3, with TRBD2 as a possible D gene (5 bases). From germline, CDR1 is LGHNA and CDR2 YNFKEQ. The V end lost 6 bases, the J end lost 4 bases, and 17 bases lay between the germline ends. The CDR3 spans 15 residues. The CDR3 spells CASSQHSRRADTQYY. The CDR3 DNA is TGTGCCAGCAGTCAACATAGCCGGCGGGCAGATACGCAGTATTAT.

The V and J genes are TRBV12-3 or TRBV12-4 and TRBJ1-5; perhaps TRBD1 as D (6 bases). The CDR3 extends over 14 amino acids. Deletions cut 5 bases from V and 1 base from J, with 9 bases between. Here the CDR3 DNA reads TGTGCCAGCAGTATAACAGGGAGCAATCAGCCCCAGCATTTT. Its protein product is CASSITGSNQPQHF.